The 20 T cell receptor beta chains presented below share a single source sample, sequenced in a study of blood T cell repertoires in COVID-19. Data came from immunoSEQ multiplex PCR; TCRdb stores just in-frame clones and leaves some out. The sample holds approximately 280,000 clones; 86% are singletons and the top ten take less than 3%. The sequencing input was PBMCs or T cells enriched from blood (not recorded which). These receptors were obtained from a woman younger than 30 who had recovered from COVID-19.

The chain recombines TRBV9 with TRBJ1-6; D may be TRBD1 (5 bases). The germline V and J ends were trimmed by 2 bases and 12 bases, with 15 bases remaining between them. The CDR3 has 14 residues. Germline V gives CDR1 SGDLS, CDR2 YYNGEE. Here the CDR3 DNA reads TGTGCCAGCAGCGTGGGCCCCGGAGGGGAACCCCTCCACTTT. Protein sequence: CASSVGPGGEPLHF.

The chain is built from TRBV7-2 and TRBJ2-3; maybe TRBD2 (5 bases). Germline lookup yields CDR1 SGHTA and CDR2 FQGNSA. V was pared by 3 bases and J by 0 bases, with 13 bases between. This CDR3 is built from 16 residues. For the CDR3, the DNA is TGTGCCAGCAGCTTGGAGGTAACTCGTAGCACAGATACGCAGTATTTT. Translation: CASSLEVTRSTDTQYF.

The chain combines TRBV30 with TRBJ1-1; D is perhaps TRBD1 (5 bases). The V end lost 4 bases, the J end lost 5 bases, and 11 bases lay between the germline ends. CDR3 size: 12 residues. CDR1 is GTSNPN, CDR2 SVGIG, per germline (reference sequence). The CDR3 nucleotides are TGTGCCTGGACAGGGTACCGGACTGAAGCTTTCTTT. It encodes CAWTGYRTEAFF.

A word on this clone: Other DNA sequences in this sample translate to the same CDR3. The rearrangement joins TRBV4-1 to TRBJ1-5; the match to TRBD1 covers 8 bases. The CDR3 totals 15 residues. Trimming took 1 base from V and 6 from J; bases not matched to a gene: 5. Germline CDR1 reads MGHRA; CDR2 reads YSYEKL. For the CDR3, the DNA is TGCGCCAGCAGCCAAGGCGGACAGGGAGGTCAGCCCCAGCATTTT. Its translation: CASSQGGQGGQPQHF.

The V and J genes are TRBV9 and TRBJ1-1; 7 nucleotides align to TRBD1. The length of the CDR3 is 15 residues. The junction had 8 bases not matched to a gene; V was cut back by 0 bases and J by 6 bases. Germline V lookup: CDR1 SGDLS, CDR2 YYNGEE. CDR3 residues: CASSVVAGGKAEAFF. In nucleotides, the CDR3 is TGTGCCAGCAGCGTAGTGGCAGGGGGTAAAGCTGAAGCTTTCTTT.

This clone was recorded only once. The chain joins TRBV5-1 to TRBJ2-3, with 12 bases fitting TRBD2. Trimming removed 5 bases from V and 6 bases from J; junction bases left unmatched: 10. Per germline, CDR1 SGHRS and CDR2 YFSETQ. The CDR3 has 16 residues. The DNA for the CDR3 is TGCGCCAGCAGTTCCCTAGCGGGAGGGCCGTTGGATACGCAGTATTTT. It is translated as CASSSLAGGPLDTQYF.

The J gene is TRBJ2-4, the V gene TRBV7-8, with D possibly TRBD1 on 5 matching bases. This CDR3 has 14 amino acids. The germline V gene has CDR1 SGHVS and CDR2 FQNEAQ. The V and J ends lost 5 bases and 8 bases respectively, with 16 bases between them. CDR3 DNA: TGTGCCAGCAGCACGGAATGGGGCTCGGACATTCAGTACTTC. It translates to CASSTEWGSDIQYF.

The chain joins TRBV7-2 to TRBJ2-7; 9 bases map to TRBD1. This CDR3 contains 13 residues. Germline V gene sequence: CDR1 SGHTA, CDR2 FQGNSA. Losses at the gene ends were 5 bases for V and 6 bases for J; bases not matched to a gene: 5. CDR3 residues: CASSRTDRGEQYF. CDR3 DNA: TGTGCCAGCAGCCGCACGGACAGGGGCGAGCAGTACTTC.

This chain uses TRBV30 with TRBJ1-3, with D uncertain. The CDR3 extends over 15 amino acids. V shed 0 bases and J shed 3 bases, with 12 bases lying between them. Germline lookup yields CDR1 GTSNPN and CDR2 SVGIG (reference sequence). The CDR3 sequence: CAWSVGSGVGNTIYF. In DNA form, the CDR3 reads TGTGCCTGGAGTGTAGGATCCGGGGTTGGAAACACCATATATTTT.

V is TRBV28 and J is TRBJ1-5; 8 bases agree with TRBD1. The trim removed 1 base at V and 2 bases at J, leaving 4 bases unmatched. There are 16 residues in the CDR3. Germline-derived CDR1 and CDR2 are MDHEN and SYDVKM. CDR3 nucleotide sequence: TGTGCCAGCAGTTTATCAGGGGGCAGCGGCAATCAGCCCCAGCATTTT. Translated, it gives CASSLSGGSGNQPQHF.

V and J are TRBV30 and TRBJ1-4, with D maybe TRBD1 (5 bases). V dropped 2 bases and J dropped 0 bases, with 7 bases sitting between them. From germline, CDR1 is GTSNPN and CDR2 SVGIG (reference sequence). The CDR3 runs 14 residues. In nucleotides, the CDR3 is TGTGCCTGGAGTCCACAGGCAACTAATGAAAAACTGTTTTTT. Its translation is CAWSPQATNEKLFF.

V and J are TRBV7-3 and TRBJ2-6, with D possibly TRBD1 on 5 matching bases. This CDR3 spans 17 amino acids. Germline CDR1 SGHTA, CDR2 FQGTGA. V was clipped by 0 bases and J by 4 bases, with 13 bases between them. Here the CDR3 reads CASSLTGGASGANVLTF. In DNA, the CDR3 is TGTGCCAGCAGCTTAACAGGTGGGGCATCCGGGGCCAACGTCCTGACTTTC.

This clone has only one observation. V usage is TRBV4-1 and J usage is TRBJ2-6; D possibly corresponds to TRBD1 (5 bases). This CDR3 has 16 amino acids. The V gene's germline CDR1 is MGHRA and CDR2 YSYEKL. Trimming removed 4 bases from V and 0 bases from J, with 10 bases in between. The CDR3 nucleotides read TGCGCCAGCAGCCCGACAGCCGACTCTGGGGCCAACGTCCTGACTTTC. Translation gives CASSPTADSGANVLTF.

The CDR3 is CASSLSGRNSYNEQFF. The CDR3 bases are TGTGCCAGCAGCTTGAGCGGCCGTAACTCCTACAATGAGCAGTTCTTC. V is TRBV5-6 and J is TRBJ2-1; D is possibly TRBD2 (5 bases). V was shortened by 1 base and J by 0 bases, with 11 bases between the two germline ends. In germline, CDR1 is SGHDT, CDR2 YYEEEE. This CDR3 is 16 amino acids long.

This chain uses TRBV18 with TRBJ2-7, with TRBD2 as a possible D gene (6 bases). The CDR3 consists of 13 residues. Germline V CDR1 and CDR2: KGHSH, LQKENI. V shed 1 base and J shed 6 bases, with 10 bases lying between them. CDR3 residues: CASSPLDGGEQYF. Written as DNA, the CDR3 is TGTGCCAGCTCACCACTGGACGGGGGCGAGCAGTACTTC.

The chain has TRBV9 and TRBJ2-5; tentative D call: TRBD2 (6 bases). The CDR3 consists of 15 residues. Looked up from germline, CDR1 is SGDLS and CDR2 is YYNGEE. Between the trimmed V and J ends, which lost 1 base and 0 bases, there was a span of 10 bases. As DNA, the CDR3 is TGTGCCAGCAGCGTAAGCGGGTTGTACCAAGAGACCCAGTACTTC. Encoded protein: CASSVSGLYQETQYF.

The CDR3 protein is CASVRRNTEAFF. CDR3 nucleotides: TGTGCCAGCGTCCGCAGAAACACTGAAGCTTTCTTT. This chain links TRBV2 with TRBJ1-1; D gene uncertain. The CDR3 totals 12 residues. Trimming left V 8 bases short and J 2 bases short, with 9 bases between. Germline V lookup: CDR1 SNHLY, CDR2 FYNNEI.

The gene calls are TRBV7-9 and TRBJ1-2; 12 positions agree with TRBD1. The junction had 11 bases not matched to a gene; V was cut back by 5 bases and J by 10 bases. CDR3 size: 15 residues. Germline V gene data show CDR1 as SEHNR and CDR2 as FQNEAQ (reference sequence). Written as DNA, the CDR3 is TGTGCCAGCAGCCAAAGGGGGACAGGGGGCCCATTCTACACCTTC. It codes for CASSQRGTGGPFYTF.

This chain connects TRBV27 to TRBJ2-1; 10 bases are a match to TRBD1. Trimming removed 1 base from V and 3 bases from J; junction bases left unmatched: 0. The CDR3 has 15 amino acids. Per germline, CDR1 MNHEY and CDR2 SMNVEV (reference sequence). Here the CDR3 reads CASSLWDRGYNEQFF. CDR3 coding DNA: TGTGCCAGCAGTTTATGGGACAGGGGCTACAATGAGCAGTTCTTC.

The chain is built from TRBV9 and TRBJ1-1; D may be TRBD1 (6 bases). This CDR3 has 14 residues. Per germline, CDR1 SGDLS and CDR2 YYNGEE. Deletions cut 4 bases from V and 3 bases from J, with 13 bases between. This CDR3 reads CASSTRGGDTEAFF. The CDR3 region has the DNA TGTGCCAGCAGCACCCGAGGGGGAGACACTGAAGCTTTCTTT.